This is a list of T cell receptor beta chains from one sample in a study of T-cell reconstitution after alpha-beta-depleted transplantation in children. MiXCR, run by TCRdb on the PCR reads, gives a single entry per CDR3 protein. The sample has 600,000 to 800,000 distinct CDR3 sequences, about 12% seen once. The sequencing here drew on PBMCs, taken before TCRalphabeta/CD19-depleted stem cell transplant. All receptors come from a girl under 10 years old with congenital amegakaryocytic thrombocytopenia, due to receive a stem cell transplant. Both conserved end residues are part of each CDR3. D genes are given only for firm matches. The size field is filled for only some rows; it gives once, few, many or a size class.

V gene	D gene	clone size	J gene	CDR3 protein	CDR3 DNA
TRBV4-1	.	few	TRBJ2-7	CASSQESGVSSYEQYF	TGCGCCAGCAGCCAAGAATCGGGCGTAAGCTCCTACGAGCAGTACTTC
TRBV30	TRBD2	few	TRBJ2-3	CAWSGLAADTQYF	TGTGCCTGGAGCGGACTAGCAGCAGATACGCAGTATTTT
TRBV7-6	TRBD1	.	TRBJ2-3	CASSVNYRGRTNTDTQYF	TGTGCCAGCAGCGTAAACTACAGGGGGCGAACCAATACAGATACGCAGTATTTT
TRBV5-1	TRBD2	.	TRBJ2-7	CASSPWTSGDTYEQYF	TGCGCCAGCAGCCCTTGGACTAGCGGGGACACCTACGAGCAGTACTTC
TRBV6-5	.	many	TRBJ2-7	CASSYGGGEQYF	TGTGCCAGCAGTTATGGTGGGGGAGAGCAGTACTTC
TRBV20-1	TRBD2	.	TRBJ2-7	CSADGRAPHEQYF	TGCAGTGCGGACGGGAGGGCCCCCCACGAGCAGTACTTC
TRBV12-3/TRBV12-4	.	.	TRBJ2-1	CASAREPPLNEQFF	TGTGCCAGCGCACGGGAGCCCCCCCTCAATGAGCAGTTCTTC
TRBV30	.	few	TRBJ1-1	CAWSPSQGTAFF	TGTGCCTGGAGTCCATCCCAGGGGACAGCTTTCTTT
TRBV2	.	few	TRBJ2-3	CASSELRSTDTQYF	TGTGCCAGCAGTGAACTGAGAAGCACAGATACGCAGTATTTT
TRBV11-2	.	few	TRBJ2-3	CASSPRPGSTDTQYF	TGTGCCAGCAGCCCGCGTCCAGGGAGCACAGATACGCAGTATTTT
TRBV4-2	.	few	TRBJ2-6	CASSQDWKQAGANVLTF	TGTGCCAGCAGCCAAGATTGGAAACAGGCTGGGGCCAACGTCCTGACTTTC
TRBV7-8	.	many	TRBJ2-7	CASSLNLRGIPSYEQYF	TGTGCCAGCAGCTTAAACTTGAGGGGGATCCCGTCCTACGAGCAGTACTTC
TRBV12-3/TRBV12-4	.	many	TRBJ1-1	CASSLQGMNTEAFF	TGTGCCAGCAGTTTACAGGGGATGAACACTGAAGCTTTCTTT
TRBV20-1	.	.	TRBJ1-5	CSARRGGVSNQPQHF	TGCAGTGCTAGACGGGGCGGGGTTAGCAATCAGCCCCAGCATTTT
TRBV20-1	.	many	TRBJ2-1	CSAGLPRGKSYNEQFF	TGCAGTGCAGGGCTTCCCAGGGGTAAATCCTACAATGAGCAGTTCTTC
TRBV29-1	.	many	TRBJ2-7	CSVEGWENDEQYF	TGCAGCGTTGAGGGATGGGAAAATGACGAGCAGTACTTC
TRBV7-9	.	many	TRBJ1-1	CASSLRMAASTEAFF	TGTGCCAGCAGCTTGAGGATGGCTGCGAGCACTGAAGCTTTCTTT
TRBV6-4	TRBD2	.	TRBJ2-7	CASSEVTSGVYEQYF	TGTGCCAGCAGCGAAGTGACTAGCGGGGTCTACGAGCAGTACTTC
TRBV20-1	TRBD2	many	TRBJ2-2	CSARASGGITGELFF	TGCAGTGCTAGAGCGAGCGGGGGAATTACCGGGGAGCTGTTTTTT
TRBV2	TRBD2	.	TRBJ2-1	CASSEASGTNEQFF	TGTGCCAGCAGTGAGGCTAGCGGGACTAATGAGCAGTTCTTC
TRBV5-1	TRBD2	.	TRBJ2-2	CASRQREGSTGELFF	TGCGCCAGCAGACAGCGGGAGGGTTCCACCGGGGAGCTGTTTTTT
TRBV30	.	.	TRBJ2-3	CAWSPGVTDTQYF	TGTGCCTGGAGTCCAGGAGTCACAGATACGCAGTATTTT
TRBV6-1	.	many	TRBJ1-5	CASVQGDSNQPQHF	TGTGCCAGTGTACAGGGCGATAGCAATCAGCCCCAGCATTTT
TRBV20-1	.	many	TRBJ2-1	CSTIGDRTRWGGGNEQFF	TGCAGTACTATAGGAGACAGGACCAGATGGGGGGGCGGCAATGAGCAGTTCTTC
TRBV7-9	TRBD1	many	TRBJ2-7	CASITGVGDYEQYF	TGTGCCAGCATCACAGGGGTCGGAGACTACGAGCAGTACTTC
TRBV20-1	TRBD2	few	TRBJ2-5	CSARATSAQETQYF	TGCAGTGCTAGAGCGACTAGCGCGCAAGAGACCCAGTACTTC
TRBV4-1	TRBD1	many	TRBJ2-7	CASSQGIDRGLSYEQYF	TGCGCCAGCAGCCAAGGTATAGACAGGGGGCTATCATACGAGCAGTACTTC
TRBV20-1	.	many	TRBJ2-2	CSARDFRVPGELFF	TGCAGTGCTAGAGATTTCCGGGTTCCCGGGGAGCTGTTTTTT
TRBV7-9	.	few	TRBJ2-2	CASSMDSGGELFF	TGTGCCAGCAGCATGGATTCGGGCGGGGAGCTGTTTTTT
TRBV7-9	TRBD1	few	TRBJ2-7	CASSRASGGTYEQYF	TGTGCCAGCAGCCGGGCGTCAGGGGGAACGTACGAGCAGTACTTC
TRBV20-1	.	few	TRBJ2-1	CSAKSGPGPYNEQFF	TGCAGTGCAAAATCGGGGCCGGGCCCCTACAATGAGCAGTTCTTC